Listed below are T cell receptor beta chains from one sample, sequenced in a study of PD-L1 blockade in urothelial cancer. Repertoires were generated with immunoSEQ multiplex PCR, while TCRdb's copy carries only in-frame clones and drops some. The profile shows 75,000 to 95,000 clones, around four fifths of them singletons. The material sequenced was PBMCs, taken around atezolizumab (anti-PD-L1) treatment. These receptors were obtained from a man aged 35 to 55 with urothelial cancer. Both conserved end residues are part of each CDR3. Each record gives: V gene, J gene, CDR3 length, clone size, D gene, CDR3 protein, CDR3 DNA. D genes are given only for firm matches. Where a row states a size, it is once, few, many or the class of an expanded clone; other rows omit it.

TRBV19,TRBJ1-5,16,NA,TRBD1,CASKPAGQGVSQPQHF,TGTGCCAGTAAACCCGCGGGACAGGGGGTAAGTCAGCCCCAGCATTTT
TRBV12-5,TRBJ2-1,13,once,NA,CASGQGGYNEQFF,TGTGCTAGTGGGCAGGGGGGCTACAATGAGCAGTTCTTC
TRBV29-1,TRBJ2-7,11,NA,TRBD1,CSVLTGVEQYF,TGCAGCGTTCTTACAGGGGTCGAGCAGTACTTC
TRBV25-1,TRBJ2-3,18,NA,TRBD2,CASSASLPGGRRTDTQYF,TGTGCCAGCAGTGCCTCGCTACCGGGCGGGAGGCGCACAGATACGCAGTATTTT
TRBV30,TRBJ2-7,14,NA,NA,CAWSTSPQVDEQYF,TGTGCCTGGAGTACGTCCCCGCAGGTGGACGAGCAGTACTTC
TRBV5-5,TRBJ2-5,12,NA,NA,CASSLGLETQYF,TGTGCCAGCAGCTTGGGACTCGAGACCCAGTACTTC
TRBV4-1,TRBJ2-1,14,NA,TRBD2,CASSLREGGNEQFF,TGCGCCAGCAGCCTACGGGAGGGCGGGAATGAGCAGTTCTTC
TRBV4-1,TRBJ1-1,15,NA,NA,CASSQGRVGYTEAFF,TGCGCCAGCAGCCAAGGGCGGGTAGGGTACACTGAAGCTTTCTTT
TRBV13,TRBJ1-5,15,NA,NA,CASSSGREGFGAQHF,TGTGCCAGCAGCTCTGGCAGGGAGGGTTTTGGGGCCCAGCATTTT
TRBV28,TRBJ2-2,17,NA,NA,CASSFLRQGSNTGELFF,TGTGCCAGCAGTTTTTTGCGGCAGGGGTCGAACACCGGGGAGCTGTTTTTT
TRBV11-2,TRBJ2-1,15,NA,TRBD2,CASSSVGLATNEQFF,TGTGCCAGCTCAAGTGTGGGACTAGCGACGAATGAGCAGTTCTTC
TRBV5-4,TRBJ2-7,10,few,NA,CASREVGGYF,TGTGCCAGCAGGGAGGTCGGGGGGTACTTC
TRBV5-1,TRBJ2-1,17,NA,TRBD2,CASSLRREGLRYNEQFF,TGCGCCAGCAGCTTAAGGCGGGAGGGCCTAAGGTACAATGAGCAGTTCTTC
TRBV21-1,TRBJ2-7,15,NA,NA,CASSKVSGSSYEQYF,TGTGCCAGCAGCAAAGTAAGCGGGAGCTCCTACGAGCAGTACTTC